These 29 T cell receptor beta chains came from one sample sequenced in a study of blood T cell repertoires in COVID-19. Sequenced by immunoSEQ multiplex PCR; TCRdb stores in-frame clones only, minus some. The sample records 85,000 to 95,000 clones, nearly 90% being singletons. Source material: peripheral blood. These receptors all come from a woman older than 75 with active COVID-19.

The rearrangement links TRBV28 to TRBJ2-7; 14 nucleotides agree with TRBD2. The length of the CDR3 is 16 residues. CDR1 MDHEN and CDR2 SYDVKM come from the germline V gene. With V trimmed by 6 bases and J by 2 bases, 6 bases remained unmatched. The CDR3 loop reads CASRPGLAGDAYEQYF. The CDR3 nucleotides read TGTGCCAGCAGGCCGGGACTAGCGGGGGACGCCTACGAGCAGTACTTC.

This clone was observed once. The rearrangement links TRBV25-1 to TRBJ2-3; 9 bases line up with TRBD2. Germline V gives CDR1 MGHDK, CDR2 SYGVNS. The CDR3 consists of 17 residues. V trimming: 6 bases; J trimming: 5 bases; junction bases outside the gene matches: 15. The CDR3 region is CASSLAGVGLSGDTQYF. The CDR3 nucleotides are TGTGCCAGCAGCTTAGCGGGAGTGGGGTTGAGTGGAGATACGCAGTATTTT.

The chain carries TRBV2 and TRBJ2-6; D might be TRBD2 (7 bases). V was pared by 6 bases and J by 0 bases, with 18 bases between. The CDR3 consists of 18 residues. Germline V gene sequence: CDR1 SNHLY, CDR2 FYNNEI. CDR3 nucleotides: TGTGCCAGCAGGGGAATCCGGGGGGCCGGCTCTGGGGCCAACGTCCTGACTTTC. Translated, it gives CASRGIRGAGSGANVLTF.

The chain uses TRBV11-2 and TRBJ2-7; 11 bases map to TRBD2. The CDR3 runs to 14 residues. CDR1 is SGHAT, CDR2 FQNNGV, per germline. V shed 3 bases, J shed 5 bases, and the junction held 3 bases outside the gene matches. CDR3 residues: CASSLRLAGNEQYF. DNA for the CDR3: TGTGCCAGCAGCTTGAGACTAGCGGGAAACGAGCAGTACTTC.

The chain links TRBV5-1 to TRBJ1-5; D call uncertain. With 0 bases removed from V and 4 bases from J, the gap between germline ends came to 11 bases. CDR3 size: 15 residues. In germline, CDR1 is SGHRS, CDR2 YFSETQ. The CDR3 reads CASSLDWRANQPQHF. CDR3 DNA: TGCGCCAGCAGCTTGGATTGGAGAGCGAATCAGCCCCAGCATTTT.

The genes are TRBV2 and TRBJ2-5, with D maybe TRBD2 (5 bases). Germline CDR1 is SNHLY and CDR2 is FYNNEI. The CDR3 loop spans 13 amino acids. Trimming stripped 7 bases from V and 3 bases from J, with 12 bases between. In DNA, the CDR3 is TGTGCCAGCATTCTACCGGGAAAAGAGACCCAGTACTTC. Its translation is CASILPGKETQYF.

The chain employs TRBV4-3 and TRBJ1-3; weak D call: TRBD1 (5 bases). This CDR3 contains 16 residues. V shed 4 bases and J shed 0 bases, with 13 bases lying between them. CDR1 is LGHNA, CDR2 YSLEER, per germline. DNA for the CDR3: TGCGCCAGCAGCCTGTCGTTAGGGGACTCTGGAAACACCATATATTTT. It is translated as CASSLSLGDSGNTIYF.

J is TRBJ2-7 and V is TRBV12-3 or TRBV12-4; 9 bases map to TRBD1. The CDR3 loop spans 13 amino acids. The trim removed 6 bases at V and 5 bases at J, leaving 5 bases unmatched. The chain's CDR3 is CASSFRDRDEQYF. CDR3 DNA: TGTGCCAGCAGCTTCCGGGACAGGGACGAGCAGTACTTC.

The gene calls are TRBV21-1 and TRBJ1-2; the table assigns TRBD1, which was not confirmed against the DNA. TRBV21-1 is tagged as a pseudogene. CDR3 length: 14 residues. The CDR3 DNA follows: TGTGCCAGCAGCAATGGGCAGGGATTCTATGGCTACACCTTC. Its translation: CASSNGQGFYGYTF.

In its sample, this clone was seen a few times. V usage is TRBV12-5 and J usage is TRBJ1-1; a possible D gene is TRBD1 (5 bases). The CDR3 sequence is 15 residues long. Germline loops: CDR1 LGHNT, CDR2 FRNRAP. The V end was cut by 5 bases, the J end by 1 base, with 14 bases between. CDR3 protein: CASGIDTDRNTEAFF. As DNA, the CDR3 is TGTGCTAGTGGTATCGACACCGACAGGAACACTGAAGCTTTCTTT.

The chain carries TRBV11-2 and TRBJ1-2, with D possibly matching TRBD1 (5 bases). Germline-derived CDR1 and CDR2 are SGHAT and FQNNGV. CDR3 length: 12 amino acids. The germline V and J ends were trimmed by 0 bases and 6 bases, with 5 bases remaining between them. The CDR3 sequence: CASSLEGDGYTF. For the CDR3, the DNA is TGTGCCAGCAGCTTAGAAGGGGATGGCTACACCTTC.

This rearrangement joins TRBV6-5 to TRBJ2-6; D is ambiguous. The CDR3 is 16 amino acids. V lost 4 bases and J 0 bases, leaving 10 bases between the germline ends. Germline lookup yields CDR1 MNHEY and CDR2 SVGAGI. As DNA, the CDR3 is TGTGCCAGCAGTTTCCTTATGTTCTCTGGGGCCAACGTCCTGACTTTC. Amino acid sequence: CASSFLMFSGANVLTF.

This chain uses TRBV28 with TRBJ2-3; 9 bases agree with TRBD2. The CDR3 is 14 residues long. V lost 2 bases to trimming and J lost 5 bases; unmatched junction nucleotides: 2. Germline CDR1 MDHEN, CDR2 SYDVKM. CDR3 sequence (DNA): TGTGCCAGCAGTTTACGGACTAGCGTAGATACGCAGTATTTT. Translated: CASSLRTSVDTQYF.

The table lists this clone with a count of one. The chain carries TRBV10-2 and TRBJ2-5; TRBD1 might be the D (5 bases). CDR3 size: 14 residues. From germline, CDR1 is WSHSY and CDR2 SAAADI. Trimming took off 6 bases at V and 4 bases at J, with 15 bases between the two ends. The CDR3 here is CASRDPWGGETQYF. In nucleotides, the CDR3 is TGCGCCAGCAGAGACCCTTGGGGCGGAGAGACCCAGTACTTC.

This rearrangement joins TRBV5-6 to TRBJ1-2; a weak D match, TRBD1 (5 bases). V lost 5 bases and J lost 4, with 18 bases in between. The CDR3 spans 15 residues. CDR1 and CDR2 from the germline V gene are SGHDT and YYEEEE. CDR3 DNA sequence: TGTGCCAGCAGACCACCGGGGGGTGAACGCTATGGCTACACCTTC. Translation gives CASRPPGGERYGYTF.

This chain connects TRBV9 to TRBJ1-4, with TRBD1 identical over 9 bases. Losses at the gene ends were 4 bases for V and 5 bases for J; bases not matched to a gene: 6. CDR1 is SGDLS and CDR2 is YYNGEE in the germline V gene. The CDR3 covers 15 residues. CDR3 region: CASSHRQGGNEKLFF. The CDR3 DNA sequence: TGTGCCAGCAGCCACCGACAGGGGGGAAATGAAAAACTGTTTTTT.

This chain connects TRBV11-2 to TRBJ2-7, with 9 bases fitting TRBD2. CDR3 length: 15 residues. The germline V gene encodes CDR1 SGHAT and CDR2 FQNNGV. V lost 3 bases and J lost 2; bases outside the gene matches: 5. As DNA, the CDR3 is TGTGCCAGCAGCTTGCCGGGCGGGAGGGCCTACGAGCAGTACTTC. The encoded protein is CASSLPGGRAYEQYF.

This chain connects TRBV6-5 to TRBJ2-1; TRBD1 matches at 8 bases. Germline trimming cut 10 bases from V and 0 bases from J; bases unmatched to any gene: 8. Germline CDR1 and CDR2: MNHEY and SVGAGI. CDR3 length: 15 amino acids. The CDR3 sequence is CATRRGQGSYNEQFF. The CDR3 region has the DNA TGTGCCACCAGGAGAGGACAGGGCTCCTACAATGAGCAGTTCTTC.

This clone was seen just once. CDR3 nucleotides: TGTGCCAGCAGCTTAGCGCCAACGGGACAGGGAAAGGGGAGTCTCCAAGAGACCCAGTACTTC. Translating it yields CASSLAPTGQGKGSLQETQYF. This chain uses TRBV7-2 with TRBJ2-5; 9 positions agree with TRBD1. Germline CDR1 SGHTA, CDR2 FQGNSA. V trimming: 0 bases; J trimming: 1 base; junction bases outside the gene matches: 18. This CDR3 region has 21 residues. Using reference TRBV7-2 and TRBJ2-5 for the parts outside the CDR3, the full variable domain is GAGVSQSPSNKVTEKGKDVELRCDPISGHTALYWYRQSLGQGLEFLIYFQGNSAPDKSGLPSDRFSAERTGGSVSTLTIQRTQQEDSAVYLCASSLAPTGQGKGSLQETQYFGPGTRLLVL.

This chain connects TRBV11-3 to TRBJ2-3; 9 bases are shared with TRBD1. There are 16 residues in the CDR3. In germline, CDR1 is SGHNT, CDR2 YENEEA. J lost 4 bases, V lost 5 bases, and 10 bases had no gene match. In DNA form, the CDR3 reads TGTGCCAGCAGCCCTAACAGGGGGCGGGATGCAGATACGCAGTATTTT. It translates to CASSPNRGRDADTQYF.

CDR3 bases: TGTGCCAGCAGCCAAACAGCGGGACTTCCCTCCTACGAGCAGTACTTC. The encoded protein is CASSQTAGLPSYEQYF. The chain is built from TRBV27 and TRBJ2-7; the match to TRBD2 covers 7 bases. Trimming removed 6 bases from V and 0 bases from J; junction bases left unmatched: 11. CDR3 length: 16 residues. Per the germline V gene, CDR1 is MNHEY and CDR2 is SMNVEV (reference sequence).

The V call is TRBV5-6, the J call TRBJ2-7; TRBD2 aligns across 8 bases. CDR3 length: 16 amino acids. The J segment lost 6 bases and the V segment lost 0 bases, leaving 11 bases of the junction unmatched. Germline CDR1 and CDR2: SGHDT and YYEEEE. CDR3 bases: TGTGCCAGCAGCTTGGTGGGCGGGAGGCCCTCCATCGAGCAGTACTTC. Encoded protein: CASSLVGGRPSIEQYF.

The chain is built from TRBV28 and TRBJ1-1; D gene unclear. The CDR3 has 12 amino acids. From germline, CDR1 is MDHEN and CDR2 SYDVKM. Between the trimmed V and J ends, which lost 10 bases and 5 bases, there was a span of 14 bases. CDR3 bases: TGTGCCACAATGGTCGTCGGGACTGAAGCTTTCTTT. This sequence encodes CATMVVGTEAFF.

The chain couples TRBV20-1 to TRBJ2-1, with 8 nucleotides matching TRBD2. The germline gives CDR1 DFQATT, CDR2 SNEGSKA (reference sequence). This CDR3 region has 18 residues. The V gene end was trimmed by 3 bases and the J gene end by 0 bases; junction bases not matched to a gene: 13. The CDR3, as DNA: TGCAGTGCTAGTATGCCTAGCGGGTTTGGGAGCTCCTACAATGAGCAGTTCTTC. Its protein is CSASMPSGFGSSYNEQFF.

The gene calls are TRBV27 and TRBJ2-7; D may be TRBD2 (7 bases). CDR1 is MNHEY, CDR2 SMNVEV, per germline (reference sequence). Between the trimmed V and J ends, which lost 5 bases and 6 bases, there was a span of 23 bases. The CDR3 extends over 16 amino acids. CDR3 sequence reads: CASSVTSWGGRGEQYF. CDR3 coding DNA: TGTGCCAGCAGTGTAACTAGCTGGGGGGGGCGGGGCGAGCAGTACTTC.

In its sample, this clone was seen a few times. The J gene is TRBJ2-5, the V gene TRBV28; possibly TRBD1 for D (6 bases). CDR1 is MDHEN and CDR2 is SYDVKM in the germline V gene. V was trimmed by 6 bases and J by 4 bases, leaving 12 bases between them. The length of the CDR3 is 13 residues. The chain's CDR3 is CASSRAGAETQYF. The CDR3 DNA follows: TGTGCCAGCAGCCGCGCAGGGGCAGAGACCCAGTACTTC.

The sample holds one count of this clone. CDR3 in DNA: TGTGCCAGCAGTCCCGACTTGGCCCCCTCCTATGGCTACACCTTC. This translates into CASSPDLAPSYGYTF. V and J are TRBV7-2 and TRBJ1-2; D is unclear. Deletions cut 6 bases from V and 4 bases from J, with 18 bases between. CDR3 length equals 15 residues. CDR1 is SGHTA, CDR2 FQGNSA, per germline.

The V and J genes are TRBV27 and TRBJ1-2; tentatively, D is TRBD1 (5 bases). Germline CDR1 is MNHEY and CDR2 is SMNVEV (reference sequence). Trimming removed 6 bases at V and 2 bases at J, with 13 bases between. The CDR3 is 14 residues long. The CDR3 loop reads CASRAWGDNYGYTF. The CDR3 DNA follows: TGTGCCAGCAGAGCCTGGGGGGACAACTATGGCTACACCTTC.

The CDR3 DNA reads as TGTGCCATCAGATCTTTCACCGGGGAGCTGTTTTTT. It specifies CAIRSFTGELFF. This rearrangement joins TRBV10-3 to TRBJ2-2, with unresolved D. Trimming pared 6 bases from V and 4 bases from J, leaving 6 bases between. This CDR3 is built from 12 residues. The germline CDR1 and CDR2 sequences are ENHRY and SYGVKD.